These T cell receptor beta chains were read from a single sample in a study of cytomegalovirus exposure and HLA in healthy donors. Clones were read by immunoSEQ multiplex PCR, and TCRdb kept only the in-frame ones, dropping some. The sample consists of about 160,000 clones, 87% of them appearing once. Sequences were obtained from PBMCs. These receptors came from a woman aged 25 to 39 in good health and CMV-seronegative. Each CDR3 is given with its conserved first and last residue. Fields, in order: clone size, D gene, CDR3 length, V gene, J gene, CDR3 protein, CDR3 DNA. D genes are given only for firm matches. Part of the rows lack a size; the others show once, few, many or a class for expanded clones.

NA,TRBD2,15,TRBV27,TRBJ2-7,CASRLFGGAPYEQYF,TGTGCCAGCAGGTTATTCGGGGGGGCCCCCTACGAGCAGTACTTC
once,TRBD2,16,TRBV28,TRBJ2-5,CASSPIDTSGRETQYF,TGTGCCAGCAGTCCGATCGACACTAGCGGGAGGGAGACCCAGTACTTC
NA,NA,15,TRBV28,TRBJ2-7,CASSLYGGYSYEQYF,TGTGCCAGCAGTTTATATGGCGGATACTCCTACGAGCAGTACTTC
few,TRBD2,12,TRBV10-1,TRBJ2-1,CASSDSGGQQFF,TGCGCCAGCAGTGACAGCGGGGGCCAGCAGTTCTTC
NA,TRBD2,16,TRBV15,TRBJ2-3,CATSRGLAGNTDTQYF,TGTGCCACCAGCAGAGGACTAGCGGGGAACACAGATACGCAGTATTTT
NA,NA,13,TRBV28,TRBJ2-1,CASSLLGGNEQFF,TGTGCCAGCAGTTTGTTGGGGGGCAATGAGCAGTTCTTC
NA,NA,14,TRBV18,TRBJ1-1,CASSPRTVDTEAFF,TGTGCCAGCTCACCGAGAACGGTGGACACTGAAGCTTTCTTT
few,NA,13,TRBV6-1,TRBJ1-1,CASRQGMNTEAFF,TGTGCCAGCAGACAGGGCATGAACACTGAAGCTTTCTTT
NA,NA,14,TRBV12-1,TRBJ1-2,CASSSPGGYYGYTF,TGTGCCAGCAGCTCTCCGGGGGGGTACTATGGCTACACCTTC
NA,NA,15,TRBV9,TRBJ1-6,CASSVLGGHNSPLHF,TGTGCCAGCAGCGTATTGGGGGGGCATAATTCACCCCTCCACTTT
NA,NA,12,TRBV7-9,TRBJ1-1,CSSSPSGTEAFF,TGTTCCAGCAGCCCCTCGGGCACTGAAGCTTTCTTT
NA,TRBD2,13,TRBV5-4,TRBJ2-3,CASSLSGGESQYF,TGTGCCAGCAGCTTGTCCGGGGGGGAATCGCAGTATTTT
NA,TRBD1,16,TRBV4-1,TRBJ2-2,CASSHPPRGRAGELFF,TGCGCCAGCAGCCATCCCCCCAGGGGGCGCGCCGGGGAGCTGTTTTTT
NA,NA,14,TRBV19,TRBJ2-1,CASSPQGAYNEQFF,TGTGCCAGTAGCCCCCAGGGCGCATACAATGAGCAGTTCTTC
once,TRBD1,15,TRBV7-2,TRBJ2-2,CASSLRGQGTGELFF,TGTGCCAGCAGCTTAAGGGGACAGGGGACCGGGGAGCTGTTTTTT
NA,TRBD2,15,TRBV2,TRBJ2-3,CAPSSGTLITDTQYF,TGTGCCCCCAGTAGCGGGACACTGATCACAGATACGCAGTATTTT
once,TRBD2,14,TRBV18,TRBJ2-5,CASSPPGGAETQYF,TGTGCCAGCTCACCCCCGGGGGGGGCGGAGACCCAGTACTTC
NA,NA,16,TRBV7-9,TRBJ2-7,CASSLVAGTASYEQYF,TGTGCCAGCAGCTTGGTCGCGGGGACGGCATCCTACGAGCAGTACTTC
NA,TRBD2,13,TRBV30,TRBJ2-1,CAWKRGDYNEQFF,TGTGCCTGGAAGCGGGGGGACTACAATGAGCAGTTCTTC
NA,NA,16,TRBV19,TRBJ1-2,CASSISRGGGDYGYTF,TGTGCCAGTAGTATCTCCCGTGGAGGGGGGGACTATGGCTACACCTTC
NA,TRBD2,18,TRBV25-1,TRBJ2-1,CASSEYSWTSGGYNEQFF,TGTGCCAGCAGTGAATATTCGTGGACTAGCGGGGGGTACAATGAGCAGTTCTTC
NA,TRBD2,16,TRBV5-4,TRBJ2-1,CASSWPGTSGDNEQFF,TGTGCCAGCAGCTGGCCCGGGACTAGCGGAGACAATGAGCAGTTCTTC
NA,NA,12,TRBV6-1,TRBJ2-7,CASDGSNYEQYF,TGTGCCAGCGACGGGTCCAACTACGAGCAGTACTTC
NA,NA,13,TRBV5-4,TRBJ2-1,CASSFGQSNEQFF,TGTGCCAGCAGCTTTGGACAGAGCAATGAGCAGTTCTTC
NA,TRBD1,17,TRBV4-2,TRBJ1-5,CASSQTSDRGVNQPQHF,TGTGCCAGCAGCCAAACCTCGGACAGGGGGGTCAATCAGCCCCAGCATTTT
NA,NA,13,TRBV18,TRBJ1-1,CASSPPPRAEAFF,TGTGCCAGCTCACCACCCCCCCGGGCTGAAGCTTTCTTT
NA,TRBD2,15,TRBV25-1,TRBJ2-3,CASSGGTNPTDTQYF,TGTGCCAGCAGTGGCGGGACTAACCCCACAGATACGCAGTATTTT